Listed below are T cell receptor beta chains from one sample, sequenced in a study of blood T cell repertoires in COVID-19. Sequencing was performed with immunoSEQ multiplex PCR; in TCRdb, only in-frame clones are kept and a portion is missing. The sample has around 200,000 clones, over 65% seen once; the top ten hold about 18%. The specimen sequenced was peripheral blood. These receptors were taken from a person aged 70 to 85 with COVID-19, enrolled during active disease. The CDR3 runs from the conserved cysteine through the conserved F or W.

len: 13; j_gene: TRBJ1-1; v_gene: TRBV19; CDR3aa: CASSMPGRSPSFF
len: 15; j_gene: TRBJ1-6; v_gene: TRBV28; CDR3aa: CASRGSGGWNSPLHF
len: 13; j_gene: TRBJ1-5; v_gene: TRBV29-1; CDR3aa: CSVAGDSNQPQHF
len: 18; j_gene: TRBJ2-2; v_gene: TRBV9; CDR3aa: CASSVRVTSGGNTGELFF
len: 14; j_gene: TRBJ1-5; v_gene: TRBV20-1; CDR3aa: CSASSPRDDQPQHF
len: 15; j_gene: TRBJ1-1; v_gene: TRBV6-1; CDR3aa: CASSESYTGNTEAFF
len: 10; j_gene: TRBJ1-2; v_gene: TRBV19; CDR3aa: CATPNGGYTF
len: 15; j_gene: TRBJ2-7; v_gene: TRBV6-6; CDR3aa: CASSPASGTTYEQYF
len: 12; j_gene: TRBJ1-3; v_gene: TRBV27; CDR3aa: CASSSYGGTIYF
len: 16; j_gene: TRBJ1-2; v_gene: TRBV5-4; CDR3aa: CASSFSGQGAAYGYTF
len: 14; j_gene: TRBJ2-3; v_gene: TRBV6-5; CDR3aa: CATMRVVTADTQYF
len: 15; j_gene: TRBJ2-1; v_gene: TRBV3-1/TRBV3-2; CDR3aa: CASSQTGGGLNEQFF
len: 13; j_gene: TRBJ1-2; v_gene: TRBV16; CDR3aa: CASSQFGGRGYTF
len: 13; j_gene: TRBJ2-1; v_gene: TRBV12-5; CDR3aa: CASASYPRDSQFF
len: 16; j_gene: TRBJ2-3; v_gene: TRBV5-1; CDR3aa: CASSFTSGRGTDTQYF
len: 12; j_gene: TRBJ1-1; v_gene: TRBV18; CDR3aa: CASLNENTEAFF
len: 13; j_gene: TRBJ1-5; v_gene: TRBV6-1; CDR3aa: CASSSGFGQPQHF
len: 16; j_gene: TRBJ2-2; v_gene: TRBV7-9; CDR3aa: CASSHRTGRNTGELFF
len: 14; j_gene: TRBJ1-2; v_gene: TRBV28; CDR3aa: CASSSDGTNYGYTF
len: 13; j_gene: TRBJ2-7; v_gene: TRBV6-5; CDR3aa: CASSYDRFYEQYF
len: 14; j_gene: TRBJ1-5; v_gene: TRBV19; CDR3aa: CASKSSVRAFPQHF
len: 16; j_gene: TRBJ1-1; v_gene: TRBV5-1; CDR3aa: CASSRRQGVLNTEAFF
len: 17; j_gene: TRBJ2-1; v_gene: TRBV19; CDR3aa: CASSPRGMRSSYNEQFF
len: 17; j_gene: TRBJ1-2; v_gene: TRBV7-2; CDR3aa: CASSSSRDRTINYGYTF
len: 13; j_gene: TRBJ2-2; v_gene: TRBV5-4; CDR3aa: CASSPDSAGELFF
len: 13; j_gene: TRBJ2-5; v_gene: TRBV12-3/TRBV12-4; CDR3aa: CASSRTNQETQYF
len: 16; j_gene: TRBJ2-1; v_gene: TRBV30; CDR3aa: CAWRHLRDRGYHEQFF
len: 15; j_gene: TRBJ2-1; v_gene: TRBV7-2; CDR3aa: CASSLVRGGRNEQFF
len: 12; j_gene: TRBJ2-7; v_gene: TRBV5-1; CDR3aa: CASSSDSYEQYF
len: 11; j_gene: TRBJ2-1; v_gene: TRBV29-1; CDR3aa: CSGGGSPEQFF
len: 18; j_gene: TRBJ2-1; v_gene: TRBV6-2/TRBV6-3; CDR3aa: CASSYPLALAGVENEQFF
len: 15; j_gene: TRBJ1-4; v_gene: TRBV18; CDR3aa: CASSPTPELNEKLFF
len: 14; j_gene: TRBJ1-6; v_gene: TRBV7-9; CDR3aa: CASDQGVPNSPLHF
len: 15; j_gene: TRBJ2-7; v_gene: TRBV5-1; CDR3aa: CASSLADRGQGEQYF
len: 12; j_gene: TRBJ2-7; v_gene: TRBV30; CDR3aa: CASLAGVGEQYF
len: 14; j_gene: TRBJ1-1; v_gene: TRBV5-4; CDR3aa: CASSLGQGTTEAFF
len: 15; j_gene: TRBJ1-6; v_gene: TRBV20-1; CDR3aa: CSASLAGAPNSPLHF
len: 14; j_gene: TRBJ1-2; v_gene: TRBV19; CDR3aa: CASSLLEGIYGYTF
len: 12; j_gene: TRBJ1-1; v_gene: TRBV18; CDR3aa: CASSTGQTGAFF
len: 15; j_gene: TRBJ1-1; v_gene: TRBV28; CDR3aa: CASSPAGTGGSSAFF
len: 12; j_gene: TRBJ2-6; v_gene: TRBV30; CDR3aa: CAWSVSMADLTF
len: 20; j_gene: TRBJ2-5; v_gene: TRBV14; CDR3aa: CASSQDQGLRDRVVGGTQYF
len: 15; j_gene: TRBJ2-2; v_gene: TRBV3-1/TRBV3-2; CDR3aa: CASSRGTGGTGELFF